This T cell receptor beta chain was captured by sequencing in a study of blood T cell repertoires in COVID-19. Across the study: Sources were T cells, B-cell-depleted T cells, or PBMCs; the material itself was cDNA or gDNA.

The germline V gene encodes CDR1 MNHEY and CDR2 SVGAGI. The CDR3 covers 15 residues. The ends lost 6 bases at V and 0 bases at J; junction bases unmatched: 2. Profiling relied on immunoSEQ multiplex PCR, and the TCRdb table lists in-frame clones only, not all of them. The data contain 90,000 to 110,000 clones, approximately 80% of them singletons. This chain links TRBV6-5 with TRBJ2-6; TRBD1 aligns across 7 bases. The TCR originated in a man older than 75 with acute or convalescent COVID-19. The specimen was peripheral blood. CDR3 nucleotides: TGTGCCAGCAGGACAGGGAGCTCTGGGGCCAACGTCCTGACTTTC. Its translation is CASRTGSSGANVLTF.